A selection of T cell receptor beta chains follows, all from one sample in a study of OX40 agonist ivuxolimab in advanced cancers. Clones were read by immunoSEQ multiplex PCR, and TCRdb kept only the in-frame ones, dropping some. The sample includes 85,000 to 100,000 clones, more than 70% of them seen just once. The material was CD4+ or CD8+ T cells sorted from blood, obtained in a trial of the OX40 agonist ivuxolimab. These receptors were obtained from an adult with an advanced solid tumor such as melanoma, head and neck, liver or kidney cancer. CDR3s include the opening cysteine and the closing phenylalanine or tryptophan. The order of the fields is D gene, clone size, V gene, J gene, CDR3 protein, CDR3 DNA. The D gene is left open where the match is weak. The size field is filled for only some rows; it gives once, few, many or a size class.

>TRBD1|-|TRBV7-3|TRBJ2-1
CASSLTRTGYNEQFF
TGTGCCAGCAGCTTAACTCGGACAGGCTACAATGAGCAGTTCTTC
>-|-|TRBV5-5|TRBJ2-1
CASRPTGNEQFF
TGTGCCAGCAGACCTACAGGGAATGAGCAGTTCTTC
>-|-|TRBV19|TRBJ1-1
CASSQFSTAMNTEAFF
TGTGCCAGTAGTCAATTCTCGACAGCTATGAACACTGAAGCTTTCTTT
>-|-|TRBV4-1|TRBJ2-7
CASSQDRGLNYEQYF
TGCGCCAGCAGCCAAGATCGGGGGTTAAACTACGAGCAGTACTTC
>TRBD2|-|TRBV27|TRBJ2-2
CASSPRLASAGELFF
TGTGCCAGCAGCCCTCGACTAGCAAGTGCCGGGGAGCTGTTTTTT
>-|-|TRBV10-3|TRBJ1-1
CAISEGSGTEAFF
TGTGCCATCAGTGAAGGGTCGGGGACTGAAGCTTTCTTT
>-|once|TRBV25-1|TRBJ2-2
CASAGGVNTGELFF
TGTGCCAGTGCTGGTGGGGTCAACACCGGGGAGCTGTTTTTT
>-|-|TRBV9|TRBJ2-3
CASSETVSPYTDTQYF
TGTGCCAGCAGCGAGACAGTAAGTCCGTACACAGATACGCAGTATTTT
>-|-|TRBV5-4|TRBJ2-2
CASSPSYRETGELFF
TGTGCCAGCAGCCCCTCATACAGGGAAACCGGGGAGCTGTTTTTT
>-|-|TRBV10-3|TRBJ2-3
CAIGTPTGVGTDTQYF
TGTGCCATCGGAACACCTACGGGAGTGGGCACAGATACGCAGTATTTT
>-|-|TRBV18|TRBJ2-3
CASSPETGTDTQYF
TGTGCCAGCTCACCCGAGACAGGCACAGATACGCAGTATTTT
>TRBD2|-|TRBV28|TRBJ2-2
CASTRTSGSTGELFF
TGTGCCAGCACCAGGACTAGCGGGAGCACCGGGGAGCTGTTTTTT
>TRBD2|-|TRBV6-5|TRBJ2-1
CASSGGTSGREQFF
TGTGCCAGCAGTGGGGGGACTAGCGGGAGGGAGCAGTTCTTC
>TRBD2|-|TRBV7-9|TRBJ2-7
CANSLAGVAGYSYEQYF
TGTGCCAACAGCTTAGCTGGGGTAGCGGGCTACTCCTACGAGCAGTACTTC
>TRBD1|-|TRBV6-1|TRBJ1-3
CASSAGQGRNSGNTIYF
TGTGCCAGCAGTGCCGGACAGGGAAGAAACTCTGGAAACACCATATATTTT
>TRBD1|-|TRBV19|TRBJ1-4
CASSIAGTGYEKLFF
TGTGCCAGTAGTATAGCAGGGACAGGGTACGAAAAACTGTTTTTT
>TRBD2|-|TRBV11-2|TRBJ2-1
CASSLGTSGSNYNEQFF
TGTGCCAGCAGCTTAGGGACTAGCGGGAGCAACTACAATGAGCAGTTCTTC
>-|-|TRBV7-3|TRBJ2-2
CASSLGVLGGWNTGELFF
TGTGCCAGCAGCTTAGGGGTCCTAGGGGGTTGGAACACCGGGGAGCTGTTTTTT
>TRBD1|-|TRBV27|TRBJ2-6
CASSLSGQGASGANVLTF
TGTGCCAGCAGTTTATCGGGACAGGGGGCGTCTGGGGCCAACGTCCTGACTTTC
>-|-|TRBV11-2|TRBJ1-1
CASSLDYAALNTEAFF
TGTGCCAGCAGCTTAGATTACGCAGCTCTGAACACTGAAGCTTTCTTT
>-|-|TRBV9|TRBJ1-3
CASSVVDRLSGNTIYF
TGTGCCAGCAGCGTAGTAGACAGGCTCTCTGGAAACACCATATATTTT
>TRBD2|few|TRBV4-1|TRBJ2-1
CASSPHLFGLAGAGEQFF
TGCGCCAGCAGCCCCCACCTCTTCGGACTAGCGGGAGCCGGTGAGCAGTTCTTC
>-|-|TRBV7-8|TRBJ2-7
CASSSLDEQYF
TGTGCCAGCAGCTCACTGGACGAGCAGTACTTC
>-|once|TRBV27|TRBJ1-4
CASSLSMVEKLFF
TGTGCCAGCAGTTTATCGATGGTTGAAAAACTGTTTTTT
>-|few|TRBV6-4|TRBJ1-1
CASSDSGRPNTEAFF
TGTGCCAGCAGTGACTCGGGACGGCCGAACACTGAAGCTTTCTTT
>TRBD1|few|TRBV19|TRBJ2-3
CASSAGRDRGTDTQYF
TGTGCCAGTAGTGCCGGCCGGGACAGGGGCACAGATACGCAGTATTTT
>-|-|TRBV13|TRBJ2-4
CASSPRPGSPDIQYF
TGTGCCAGCAGCCCCAGGCCAGGGTCCCCAGACATTCAGTACTTC
>-|-|TRBV4-1|TRBJ2-5
CASSQDRGGETQYF
TGCGCCAGCAGCCAAGACAGGGGTGGAGAGACCCAGTACTTC
>-|-|TRBV28|TRBJ1-1
CASFRDALGTEAFF
TGTGCCAGCTTCAGGGATGCGCTTGGGACTGAAGCTTTCTTT
>TRBD2|-|TRBV7-9|TRBJ2-3
CASSSGTSGSTDTQYF
TGTGCCAGCAGCTCGGGGACTAGCGGGAGCACAGATACGCAGTATTTT
>TRBD2|-|TRBV10-3|TRBJ2-5
CAISESRELAEETQYF
TGTGCCATCAGTGAGTCGAGGGAACTAGCGGAAGAGACCCAGTACTTC
>-|once|TRBV6-1|TRBJ1-1
CASSEWTEAFF
TGTGCCAGCAGTGAGTGGACTGAAGCTTTCTTT
>-|-|TRBV7-2|TRBJ1-1
CASTQAPGRITTEAFF
TGTGCCAGCACCCAAGCACCGGGACGGATCACCACTGAAGCTTTCTTT
>TRBD2|-|TRBV30|TRBJ2-7
CAWSSSGRVYEQYF
TGTGCCTGGAGTTCTAGCGGGAGGGTTTACGAGCAGTACTTC
>TRBD2|-|TRBV19|TRBJ2-5
CASSIVTSGTSETQYF
TGTGCCAGTAGTATAGTAACTAGCGGGACGTCGGAGACCCAGTACTTC
>TRBD1|-|TRBV6-5|TRBJ2-7
CASSRTGAEQCF
TGTGCCAGCAGCAGGACAGGGGCCGAGCAGTGCTTC
>-|-|TRBV9|TRBJ2-5
CASSVGRAQETQYF
TGTGCCAGCAGCGTAGGGAGGGCACAAGAGACCCAGTACTTC
>-|-|TRBV27|TRBJ1-2
CASRRDGGYTF
TGTGCCAGCAGGCGTGACGGTGGCTACACCTTC
>-|-|TRBV9|TRBJ2-3
CASSIEATQYF
TGTGCCAGCAGCATAGAAGCTACGCAGTATTTT
>-|-|TRBV4-3|TRBJ1-2
CASSPGRGDVRYGYTF
TGCGCCAGCAGCCCAGGCCGGGGCGATGTTCGATATGGCTACACCTTC
>-|-|TRBV10-1|TRBJ2-2
CASSELTTGELFF
TGCGCCAGCAGTGAGCTAACCACCGGGGAGCTGTTTTTT
>TRBD2|-|TRBV28|TRBJ2-2
CASRGTGTSGSGELFF
TGTGCCAGCAGGGGAACCGGGACTAGCGGGTCCGGGGAGCTGTTTTTT
>-|few|TRBV7-9|TRBJ1-4
CASSLEATNEKLFF
TGTGCCAGCAGCTTAGAAGCAACTAATGAAAAACTGTTTTTT
>-|-|TRBV28|TRBJ2-7
CASSLYRDSEQYF
TGTGCCAGCAGTTTGTACAGGGATTCCGAGCAGTACTTC
>-|-|TRBV30|TRBJ2-5
CAWSVRGRETQYF
TGTGCCTGGAGTGTAAGGGGTCGAGAGACCCAGTACTTC
>TRBD2|-|TRBV30|TRBJ2-3
CAWSGSSGRRTDTQYF
TGTGCCTGGAGTGGGTCTAGCGGGAGGAGGACAGATACGCAGTATTTT
>-|-|TRBV30|TRBJ1-3
CAWSVTSPGTPGNTIYF
TGTGCCTGGAGTGTCACATCACCAGGGACTCCTGGAAACACCATATATTTT
>-|few|TRBV2|TRBJ2-2
CASSEAGTGELFF
TGTGCCAGCAGCGAAGCGGGCACCGGGGAGCTGTTTTTT
>-|-|TRBV5-4|TRBJ1-1
CASSRSGTTNTEAFF
TGTGCCAGCAGCCGTTCCGGTACAACGAACACTGAAGCTTTCTTT
>-|-|TRBV11-2|TRBJ2-7
CASSLDRASGEQYF
TGTGCCAGCAGCTTAGATAGGGCGTCGGGGGAGCAGTACTTC
>TRBD1|-|TRBV2|TRBJ1-6
CASRTGQGYNSPLHF
TGTGCCAGCAGGACCGGACAGGGCTATAATTCACCCCTCCACTTT
>-|-|TRBV30|TRBJ1-4
CAWSRSLKTGMELFF
TGTGCCTGGAGTCGAAGCCTTAAGACAGGAATGGAACTGTTTTTT